The 11 T cell receptor beta chains reported below all come from one sample, sequenced in a study of cytomegalovirus exposure and HLA in healthy donors. PCR amplification relied on 60 Vbeta primers (plus 13 Jbeta primers). The data were produced by immunoSEQ multiplex PCR, yet TCRdb's version contains in-frame clones alone and is incomplete. The repertoire holds tens of thousands of clones, roughly 73% seen once, with 4.4% in the top ten. The sequenced sample consisted of PBMCs. The receptors were sampled from a male donor in good health and CMV-seropositive.

The genes are TRBV10-1 and TRBJ1-1; D possibly corresponds to TRBD1 (5 bases). Deletions cut 4 bases from V and 4 bases from J, with 16 bases between. CDR3 length: 15 residues. CDR1 and CDR2 from the germline V gene are WNHNN and SYGVQD (reference sequence). The CDR3 here is CASSGSQGRVTEAFF. The CDR3 nucleotides are TGCGCCAGCAGTGGATCCCAGGGCCGGGTCACTGAAGCTTTCTTT.

The chain is built from TRBV9 and TRBJ2-1, with 9 nucleotides matching TRBD2. Germline trimming cut 6 bases from V and 4 bases from J; bases unmatched to any gene: 11. CDR3 length equals 16 residues. Germline V gene sequence: CDR1 SGDLS, CDR2 YYNGEE. Here the CDR3 DNA reads TGTGCCAGCACCCCCACCAGGCGGGGGGGATACAATGAGCAGTTCTTC. Translation gives CASTPTRRGGYNEQFF.

The chain has TRBV5-6 and TRBJ2-6, with 10 bases lining up with TRBD2. After removal of 5 bases from V and 0 bases from J, the junction contained 8 bases not matched to a gene. Germline assignment: CDR1 SGHDT and CDR2 YYEEEE. The CDR3 has 18 residues. CDR3 region: CASRWGLALNSGANVLTF. In nucleotides, the CDR3 is TGTGCCAGCAGATGGGGACTAGCGCTAAACTCTGGGGCCAACGTCCTGACTTTC.

The V call is TRBV2, the J call TRBJ2-1; perhaps TRBD2 as D (5 bases). Germline V gene lookup returns CDR1 SNHLY and CDR2 FYNNEI. The length of the CDR3 is 14 residues. The ends were cut back, 6 bases at V and 2 bases at J, with 11 bases in the middle. The CDR3 is CASRRGSTYNEQFF. The CDR3 nucleotides are TGTGCCAGCAGACGGGGATCGACCTACAATGAGCAGTTCTTC.

The chain couples TRBV2 to TRBJ1-2; D call uncertain. The CDR3 consists of 13 residues. Germline CDR1 and CDR2: SNHLY and FYNNEI. V dropped 1 base and J dropped 8 bases, with 11 bases sitting between them. This CDR3 reads CASSEGGVLGYTF. In DNA form, the CDR3 reads TGTGCCAGCAGTGAAGGGGGAGTCCTCGGCTACACCTTC.

The chain combines TRBV5-1 with TRBJ1-5; TRBD1 aligns across 7 bases. The V gene end was trimmed by 4 bases and the J gene end by 0 bases; junction bases not matched to a gene: 10. The CDR3 extends over 17 amino acids. Germline CDR1 SGHRS, CDR2 YFSETQ. The CDR3 coding sequence is TGCGCCAGCAGCCCCCGACCGGCAGGGGGTAGCAATCAGCCCCAGCATTTT. Its translation is CASSPRPAGGSNQPQHF.

The genes are TRBV10-3 and TRBJ2-3; weak D call: TRBD2 (6 bases). The CDR3 runs 13 residues. CDR1 is ENHRY and CDR2 is SYGVKD in the germline V gene. V shed 5 bases and J shed 3 bases, with 9 bases lying between them. Here the CDR3 DNA reads TGTGCCATCAGTTTAGGACTAACAGATACGCAGTATTTT. It codes for CAISLGLTDTQYF.

The chain employs TRBV4-2 and TRBJ1-1; maybe TRBD1 (6 bases). Trimming cost V 2 bases and J 12 bases, with 13 bases left between them. The CDR3 has 12 residues. Germline V gene data show CDR1 as LGHNA and CDR2 as YNFKEQ. The DNA for the CDR3 is TGTGCCAGCAGCCAAACGTCACAGGGAACTTTCTTT. As protein: CASSQTSQGTFF.

The rearrangement links TRBV2 to TRBJ2-3; no clear D. V lost 0 bases to trimming and J lost 10 bases, with 8 bases between them. Germline CDR1 and CDR2: SNHLY and FYNNEI. This CDR3 is 12 amino acids long. The CDR3 DNA reads as TGTGCCAGCAGTGAAGCACCCTCGGCGCAGTATTTT. Translating it yields CASSEAPSAQYF.

Here the CDR3 reads CASSLAPGDRGGEAFF. The CDR3 coding sequence is TGCGCCAGCAGCTTGGCCCCCGGGGATCGAGGAGGTGAAGCTTTCTTT. The gene calls are TRBV5-1 and TRBJ1-1; no clear D. This CDR3 spans 16 amino acids. In germline, CDR1 is SGHRS, CDR2 YFSETQ. Trimming removed 0 bases at V and 7 bases at J, with 19 bases between.

V is TRBV7-7 and J is TRBJ2-3; maybe TRBD2 (6 bases). CDR3 size: 15 residues. Trimming removed 5 bases at V and 0 bases at J, with 12 bases between. The V gene's germline CDR1 is SSHAT and CDR2 FNYEAQ (reference sequence). The CDR3 coding sequence is TGTGCCAGCAGCGGTAGCGGCTCTAGCACAGATACGCAGTATTTT. Its protein product is CASSGSGSSTDTQYF.